One T cell receptor (beta chain) is described in this entry. CDR3 size: 16 residues. Produced via immunoSEQ multiplex PCR; TCRdb's table is partial and in-frame only. Here the sample spans 2.5 million or so clones, around nine tenths being singletons. This specimen comes from a study of shared clonotypes between healthy human individuals. The TCR originated in a man younger than 35 in good health. V gene TRBV21-1 combines with J gene TRBJ2-7; the D segment call TRBD2 is taken from the table without a DNA check. TRBV21-1 is recorded as a pseudogene. What was sequenced was naive CD4+ T cells sorted from blood. The sample's subset: CD45RA+ positively selected. The CDR3 sequence: CASSTGLAGESYEQYF. CDR3 sequence (DNA): TGTGCCAGCAGCACGGGACTAGCGGGAGAGAGCTACGAGCAGTACTTC.